This T cell receptor beta chain comes out of a study of blood T cells in healthy people across ages. Through a sample-barcoded 5' primer and a J-beta primer mix, a second PCR was run for roughly 6 to 12 cycles. TCRdb re-called the 5' RACE reads with MiXCR, one entry per CDR3 protein. The sample lists 1,500,000 or so distinct CDR3 sequences, roughly two fifths occurring once. V lost 2 bases, J lost 3 bases, and 5 bases stayed unmatched. The CDR3 is 14 amino acids. Germline CDR1 and CDR2: SGHRS and YFSETQ. Source material: blood. The chain joins TRBV5-1 to TRBJ2-7, with 7 bases lining up with TRBD1. This sequence originates from a woman between 18 and 29 years old in good health. CDR3 coding DNA: TGCGCCAGCAGCTTCCTCGGGACAGACTACGAGCAGTACTTC. Protein: CASSFLGTDYEQYF.